This entry concerns a single T cell receptor beta chain. These data are taken from a study of blood T cell repertoires in COVID-19. The method was immunoSEQ multiplex PCR; TCRdb's version includes in-frame clones alone and lacks a portion of them. The sample gives about 220,000 clones, 80% to 90% of which show up once; over 12% is in the top ten. Sequencing input: PBMCs or T cells enriched from blood (not recorded which). This receptor was obtained from a woman aged 45-65 years with acute COVID-19.

The DNA of the CDR3 is TGTGCCACCAGCAGATGGGCTAGCGGGAGGATGGGTTTTTACAATGAGCAGTTCTTC. This encodes CATSRWASGRMGFYNEQFF. The chain carries TRBV15 and TRBJ2-1; TRBD2 matches 11 bases. This CDR3 contains 19 residues. V was clipped by 2 bases and J by 4 bases; unmatched bases: 13. Germline V gene lookup returns CDR1 LNHNV and CDR2 YYDKDF (reference sequence).